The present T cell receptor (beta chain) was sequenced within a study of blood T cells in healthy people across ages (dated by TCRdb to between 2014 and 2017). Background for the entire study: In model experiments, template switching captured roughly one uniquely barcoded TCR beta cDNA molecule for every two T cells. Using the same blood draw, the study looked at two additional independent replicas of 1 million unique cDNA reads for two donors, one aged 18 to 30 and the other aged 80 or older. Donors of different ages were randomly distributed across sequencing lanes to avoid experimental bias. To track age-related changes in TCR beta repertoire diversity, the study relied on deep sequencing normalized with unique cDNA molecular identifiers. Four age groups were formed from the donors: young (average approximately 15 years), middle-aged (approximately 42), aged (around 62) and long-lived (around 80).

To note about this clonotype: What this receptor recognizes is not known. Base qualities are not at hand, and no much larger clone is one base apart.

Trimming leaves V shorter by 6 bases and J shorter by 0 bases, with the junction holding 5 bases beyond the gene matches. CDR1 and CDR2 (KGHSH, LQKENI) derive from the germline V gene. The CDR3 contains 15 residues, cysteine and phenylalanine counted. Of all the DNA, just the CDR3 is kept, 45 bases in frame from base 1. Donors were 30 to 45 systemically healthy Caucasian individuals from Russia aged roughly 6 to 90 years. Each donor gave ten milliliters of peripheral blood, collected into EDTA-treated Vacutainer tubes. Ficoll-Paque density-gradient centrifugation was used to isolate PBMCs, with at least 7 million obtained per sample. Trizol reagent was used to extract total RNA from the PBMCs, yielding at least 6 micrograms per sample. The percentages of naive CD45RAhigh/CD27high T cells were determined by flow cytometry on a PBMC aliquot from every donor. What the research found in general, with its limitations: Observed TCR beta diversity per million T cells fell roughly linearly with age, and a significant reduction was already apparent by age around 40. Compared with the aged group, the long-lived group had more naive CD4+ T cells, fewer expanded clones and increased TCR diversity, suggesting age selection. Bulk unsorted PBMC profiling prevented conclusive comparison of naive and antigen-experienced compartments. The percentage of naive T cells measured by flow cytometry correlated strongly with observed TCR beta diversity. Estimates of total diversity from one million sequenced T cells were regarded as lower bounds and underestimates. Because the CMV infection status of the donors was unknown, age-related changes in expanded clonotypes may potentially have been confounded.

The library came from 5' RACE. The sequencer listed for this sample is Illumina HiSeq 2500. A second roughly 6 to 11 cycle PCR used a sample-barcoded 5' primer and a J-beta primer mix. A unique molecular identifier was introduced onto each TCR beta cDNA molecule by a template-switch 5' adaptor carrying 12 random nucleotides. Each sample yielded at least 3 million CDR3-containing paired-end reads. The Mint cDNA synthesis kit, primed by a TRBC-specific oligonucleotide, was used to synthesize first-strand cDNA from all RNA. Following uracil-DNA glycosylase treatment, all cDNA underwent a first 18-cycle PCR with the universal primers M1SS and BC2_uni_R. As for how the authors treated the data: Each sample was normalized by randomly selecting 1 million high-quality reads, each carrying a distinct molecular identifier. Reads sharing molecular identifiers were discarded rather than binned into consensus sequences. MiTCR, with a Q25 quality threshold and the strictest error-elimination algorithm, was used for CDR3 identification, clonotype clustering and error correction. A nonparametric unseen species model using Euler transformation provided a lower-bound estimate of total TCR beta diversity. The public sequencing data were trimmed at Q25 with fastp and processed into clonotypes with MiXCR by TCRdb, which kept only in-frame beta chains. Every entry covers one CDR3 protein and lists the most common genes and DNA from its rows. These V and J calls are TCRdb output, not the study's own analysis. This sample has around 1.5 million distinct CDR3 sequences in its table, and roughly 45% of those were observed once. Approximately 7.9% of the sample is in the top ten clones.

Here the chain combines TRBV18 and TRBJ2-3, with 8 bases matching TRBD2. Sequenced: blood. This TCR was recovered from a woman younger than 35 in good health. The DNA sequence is TGTGCCAGCTCTCAAAGCGGGGGTAGCACAGATACGCAGTATTTT. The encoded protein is CASSQSGGSTDTQYF.